These T cell receptor beta chains were read from a single sample in a study of blood T cell repertoires in COVID-19. The protocol was immunoSEQ multiplex PCR, while the TCRdb copy is restricted to in-frame clones and leaves out a portion. The data show fewer than 200,000 clones, 77% seen once. The material sequenced was peripheral blood. These receptors all stem from a man aged 70 or older with acute or convalescent COVID-19. CDR3s include the opening cysteine and the closing phenylalanine or tryptophan.

v_call cdr3_aa
TRBV6-2/TRBV6-3 CASSLDRGSTDTQYF
TRBV9 CASSEGLAGERNIQYF
TRBV28 CASDLRASMWDRKNTEAFF
TRBV3-1/TRBV3-2 CASSPSGLAGDSSQETQYF
TRBV5-1 CASSFTEYNEQFF
TRBV5-1 CASSLGRAEQYF
TRBV3-1/TRBV3-2 CASSSHGGTNTDTQYF
TRBV5-1 CASSPGQGGYEQYF
TRBV14 CASSRDSTNTGELFF
TRBV28 CASTDSYEQYF
TRBV28 CASSSMTGPEKLFF
TRBV18 CASSYLDTNNEQFF
TRBV28 CASSLSGQTYEQYF
TRBV7-3 CASSRTGTGTSGPNEQFF
TRBV18 CASSPDRSTNEKLFF
TRBV2 CASRRTSGGGDTQYF